This T cell receptor beta chain was obtained from a study of blood T cell repertoires in COVID-19. As for the study in general: T cells, B-cell-depleted T cells, or PBMCs provided the cDNA or gDNA that served as material.

Original processing notes: Using reference gene primer amplification, nucleated cell counts were estimated. Sequencing used immunoSEQ multiplex PCR; TCRdb keeps in-frame clones, though not all of them. The V and J calls and clone size are taken from that table; D and trimming were inferred from the DNA. The sample comprises roughly 150,000 clones, 75% to 85% of which are singletons, and 6.5% to 9% rests with the top ten. About this clone itself: Distinct nucleotide sequences in the sample also encode this CDR3.

V lost 7 bases and J lost 1, with 7 bases in between. CDR1 is MNHEY, CDR2 SVGAGI, per germline. CDR3 length equals 12 residues. V is TRBV6-5 and J is TRBJ1-1; D uncertain. Sequenced input: peripheral blood. The clonotype comes from a woman aged 45-59 years in a cohort sampled during active or convalescent COVID-19. The CDR3 loop is CASKRGNTEAFF. CDR3 nucleotides: TGTGCCAGCAAACGCGGGAACACTGAAGCTTTCTTT.